The 9 T cell receptor beta chains in this list originate from one sample, sequenced in a study of T-cell reconstitution after alpha-beta-depleted transplantation in children (dated by TCRdb to about 2016). Libraries were prepared through PCR. Sequencing took place on an Illumina HiSeq 2500. Molecular barcoding was employed in the preparation of TCR libraries, with unique molecular identifiers being used to normalize TCRbeta repertoire quantification. TCRdb trimmed the raw reads at Q25, called clones with MiXCR and kept productive beta chains. Every CDR3 protein is listed once, alongside the most common genes and DNA of its rows. The sample records 200,000 to 250,000 distinct CDR3 sequences, 5.5% to 7% of which are singletons. Of the sample, just over 5.5% is held by the ten largest clones. This sample's treatment or condition label indicates: allogeneic hematopoietic cell transplantation with graft depleted of TCRalphabeta T cells and CD19 B cells.

The sequences come from PBMCs, collected before TCRalphabeta/CD19-depleted stem cell transplant. The receptors here all came from a boy between 2 and 10 years old with acute lymphoblastic leukemia, due to receive a stem cell transplant.

The rearrangement links TRBV23-1 to TRBJ2-3; 8 nucleotides agree with TRBD1. TRBV23-1 is an ORF, and what it does is uncertain. Trimming took 4 bases from V and 3 from J; bases not matched to a gene: 12. This CDR3 region has 17 residues. The chain's CDR3 is CASSPTRGQGVTDTQYF. The CDR3 bases are TGCGCCAGCAGTCCCACCAGGGGGCAAGGGGTGACAGATACGCAGTATTTT.

This clonotype was seen more than once but under ten times. The chain carries TRBV7-2 and TRBJ2-2, with 9 bases that match TRBD1. CDR3 length: 16 amino acids. Germline V gene sequence: CDR1 SGHTA, CDR2 FQGNSA. J was trimmed by 3 bases and V by 5 bases; bases with no gene match: 7. In DNA, the CDR3 is TGTGCCAGCAGCGAAGGACAGGGGTTTGACACCGGGGAGCTGTTTTTT. This codes for CASSEGQGFDTGELFF.

This clonotype was seen a handful of times. This chain uses TRBV7-2 with TRBJ1-6; D gene unclear. Germline-derived CDR1 and CDR2 are SGHTA and FQGNSA. Trimming shortened V by 4 bases and J by 14 bases, and 15 bases separated the two germline ends. The CDR3 contains 13 residues. The CDR3 nucleotides are TGTGCCAGCAGCTCTCCCTATACATCGACCCTCCACTTT. Its translation: CASSSPYTSTLHF.

This clonotype was seen many times. This chain connects TRBV29-1 to TRBJ2-1; a possible D gene is TRBD1 (5 bases). V was shortened by 6 bases and J by 4 bases, with 13 bases between the two germline ends. CDR1 SQVTM and CDR2 ANQGSEA come from the germline V gene. The CDR3 spans 13 residues. CDR3: CSVPSDKYNEQFF. The CDR3 DNA is TGCAGCGTGCCGTCGGACAAGTACAATGAGCAGTTCTTC.

The CDR3 DNA reads as TGTGCCAGCAGCCCGATTGGCGCGTTCCCAGATACGCAGTATTTT. It is translated as CASSPIGAFPDTQYF. The chain joins TRBV9 to TRBJ2-3; D gene ambiguous. The CDR3 is 15 amino acids. The germline V gene encodes CDR1 SGDLS and CDR2 YYNGEE. V lost 4 bases to trimming and J lost 4 bases, with 16 bases between them. The entire variable domain, with the rest obtained from reference TRBV9 and TRBJ2-3, is as follows: DSGVTQTPKHLITATGQRVTLRCSPRSGDLSVYWYQQSLDQGLQFLIQYYNGEERAKGNILERFSAQQFPDLHSELNLSSLELGDSALYFCASSPIGAFPDTQYFGPGTRLTVL.

CDR3 DNA: TGCGCCAGCACCCCAAAGGGACAGGACGCTAAGGATGGGTTCTTC. It codes for CASTPKGQDAKDGFF. The chain employs TRBV4-3 and TRBJ2-1; TRBD1 agrees at 8 bases. V shed 7 bases, J shed 15 bases, and the junction held 20 bases outside the gene matches. The CDR3 covers 15 residues. Germline assignment: CDR1 LGHNA and CDR2 YSLEER.

The sample holds many counts of this clonotype. The rearrangement uses TRBV15 and TRBJ2-1; 9 nucleotides agree with TRBD2. CDR1 LNHNV and CDR2 YYDKDF come from the germline V gene (reference sequence). The CDR3 has 18 amino acids. V trimming: 4 bases; J trimming: 0 bases; junction bases outside the gene matches: 10. CDR3: CATSKGLSSGSSYNEQFF. Here the CDR3 DNA reads TGTGCCACCAGCAAAGGACTCAGTAGCGGGAGCTCCTACAATGAGCAGTTCTTC. Together with reference TRBV15 and TRBJ2-1, the CDR3 gives the full variable domain: DAMVIQNPRYQVTQFGKPVTLSCSQTLNHNVMYWYQQKSSQAPKLLFHYYDKDFNNEADTPDNFQSRRPNTSFCFLDIRSPGLGDTAMYLCATSKGLSSGSSYNEQFFGPGTRLTVL.

This clonotype was seen many times. At one of its ends the junction is not consistent with the germline gene, which may arise from a read error. V is TRBV18 and J is TRBJ2-7; D remains unclear. The CDR3 contains 14 residues. Germline CDR1 KGHSH, CDR2 LQKENI. The CDR3 is CASSPLGDSYEQYF. CDR3 DNA sequence: TGCGCCAGCAGCCCACTTGGGGACTCCTACGAGCAGTACTTC.

There are a few counts of this clonotype. V is TRBV5-4 and J is TRBJ2-2; the match to TRBD1 covers 9 bases. The CDR3 runs 16 residues. Per germline, CDR1 SGHNT and CDR2 YYREEE (reference sequence). The V and J ends lost 4 bases and 1 base, in that order; junction bases with no gene match: 5. The DNA for the CDR3 is TGTGCCAGCAGCCCCCGGGACAGGGTGAACACCGGGGAGCTGTTTTTT. Translated, it gives CASSPRDRVNTGELFF.